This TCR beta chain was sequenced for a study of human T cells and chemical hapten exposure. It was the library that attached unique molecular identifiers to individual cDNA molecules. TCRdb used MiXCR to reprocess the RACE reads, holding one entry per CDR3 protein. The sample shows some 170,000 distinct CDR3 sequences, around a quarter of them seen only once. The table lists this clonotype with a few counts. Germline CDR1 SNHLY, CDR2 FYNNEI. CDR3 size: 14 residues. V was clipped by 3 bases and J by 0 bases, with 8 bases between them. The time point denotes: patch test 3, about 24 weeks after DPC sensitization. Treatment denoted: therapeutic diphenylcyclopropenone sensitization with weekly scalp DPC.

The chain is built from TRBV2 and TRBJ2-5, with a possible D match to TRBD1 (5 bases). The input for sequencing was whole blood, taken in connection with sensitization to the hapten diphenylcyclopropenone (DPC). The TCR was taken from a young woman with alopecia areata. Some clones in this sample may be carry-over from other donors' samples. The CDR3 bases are TGTGCCAGCAGTGAGGGGCAGTACCAAGAGACCCAGTACTTC. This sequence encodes CASSEGQYQETQYF.